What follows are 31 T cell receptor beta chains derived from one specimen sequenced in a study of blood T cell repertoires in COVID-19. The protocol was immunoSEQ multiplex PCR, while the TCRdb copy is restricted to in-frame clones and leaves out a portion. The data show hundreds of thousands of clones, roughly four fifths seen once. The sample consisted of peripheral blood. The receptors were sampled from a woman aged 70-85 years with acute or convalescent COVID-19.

For the CDR3, the DNA is TGTGCCAGCAGCTTTTACCGGGGGGGACAAGAGACCCAGTACTTC. It yields the protein CASSFYRGGQETQYF. This chain connects TRBV7-2 to TRBJ2-5; 8 bases are a match to TRBD2. CDR3 size: 15 residues. The germline V gene has CDR1 SGHTA and CDR2 FQGNSA. Losses at the gene ends were 3 bases for V and 2 bases for J; bases not matched to a gene: 5.

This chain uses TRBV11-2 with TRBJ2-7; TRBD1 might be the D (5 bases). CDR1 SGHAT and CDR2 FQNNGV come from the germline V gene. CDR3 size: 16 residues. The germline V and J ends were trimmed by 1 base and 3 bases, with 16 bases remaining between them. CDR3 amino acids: CASSLVSGKMNYEQYF. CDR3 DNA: TGTGCCAGCAGCTTAGTATCAGGGAAGATGAACTACGAGCAGTACTTC.

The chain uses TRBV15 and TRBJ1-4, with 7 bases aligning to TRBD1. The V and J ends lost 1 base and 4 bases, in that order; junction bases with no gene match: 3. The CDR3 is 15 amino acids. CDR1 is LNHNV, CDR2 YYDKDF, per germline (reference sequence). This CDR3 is CATSRGGTVNEKLFF. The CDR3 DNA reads TGTGCCACCAGCAGAGGTGGGACAGTTAATGAAAAACTGTTTTTT.

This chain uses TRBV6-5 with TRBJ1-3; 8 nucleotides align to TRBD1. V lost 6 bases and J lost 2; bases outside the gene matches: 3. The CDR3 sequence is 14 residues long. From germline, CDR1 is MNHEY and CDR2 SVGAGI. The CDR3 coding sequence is TGTGCCAGCAGGGAGACAGGGGCTGGAAACACCATATATTTT. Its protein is CASRETGAGNTIYF.

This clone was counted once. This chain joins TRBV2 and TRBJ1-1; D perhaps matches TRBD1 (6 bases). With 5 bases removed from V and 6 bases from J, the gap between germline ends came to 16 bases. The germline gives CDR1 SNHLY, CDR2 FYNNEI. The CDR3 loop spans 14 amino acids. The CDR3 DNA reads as TGTGCCAGCAGTAAACAGGGTTTGAGCGCTGAAGCTTTCTTT. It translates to CASSKQGLSAEAFF.

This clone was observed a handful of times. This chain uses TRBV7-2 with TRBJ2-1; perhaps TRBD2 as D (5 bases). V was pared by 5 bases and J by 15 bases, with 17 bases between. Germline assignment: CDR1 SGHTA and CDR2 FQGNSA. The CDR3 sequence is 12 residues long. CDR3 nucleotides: TGTGCCAGCAGCAAAGAGGGTTGGAGTCTGTTCTTC. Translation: CASSKEGWSLFF.

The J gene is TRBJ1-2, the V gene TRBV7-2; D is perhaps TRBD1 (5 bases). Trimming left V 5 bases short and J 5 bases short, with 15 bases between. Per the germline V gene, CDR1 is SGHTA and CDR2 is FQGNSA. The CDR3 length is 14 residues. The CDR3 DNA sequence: TGTGCCAGCAGCCCAGGGTGGAGGGATTATGGCTACACCTTC. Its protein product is CASSPGWRDYGYTF.

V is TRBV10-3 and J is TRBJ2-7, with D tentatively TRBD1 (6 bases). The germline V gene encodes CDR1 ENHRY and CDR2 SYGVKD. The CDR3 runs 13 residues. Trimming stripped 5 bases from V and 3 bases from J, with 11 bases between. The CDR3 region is CAISLYRDYEQYF. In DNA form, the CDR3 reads TGTGCCATCAGTCTCTACAGGGACTACGAGCAGTACTTC.

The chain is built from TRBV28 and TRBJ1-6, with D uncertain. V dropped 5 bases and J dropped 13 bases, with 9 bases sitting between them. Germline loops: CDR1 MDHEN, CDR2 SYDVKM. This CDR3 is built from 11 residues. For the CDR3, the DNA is TGTGCCAGCAGTCCAGGTGGGCCCCTCCACTTT. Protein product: CASSPGGPLHF.

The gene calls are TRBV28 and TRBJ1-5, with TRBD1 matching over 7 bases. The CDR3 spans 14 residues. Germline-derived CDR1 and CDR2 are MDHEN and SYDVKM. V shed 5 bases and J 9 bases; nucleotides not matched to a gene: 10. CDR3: CASSNTGDNGPQHF. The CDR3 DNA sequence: TGTGCCAGCAGTAACACAGGGGACAATGGGCCCCAGCATTTT.

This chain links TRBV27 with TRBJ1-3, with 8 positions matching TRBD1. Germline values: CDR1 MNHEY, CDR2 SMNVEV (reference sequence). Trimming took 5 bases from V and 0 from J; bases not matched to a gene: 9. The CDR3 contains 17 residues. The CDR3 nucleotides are TGTGCCAGCAGTACCTCAGGGGGCCACTTCTCTGGAAACACCATATATTTT. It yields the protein CASSTSGGHFSGNTIYF.

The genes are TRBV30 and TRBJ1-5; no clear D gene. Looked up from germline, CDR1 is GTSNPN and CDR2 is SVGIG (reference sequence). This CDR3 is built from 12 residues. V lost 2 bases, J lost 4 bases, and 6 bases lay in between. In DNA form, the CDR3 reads TGTGCCTGGAGTAGAGAAAATCAGCCCCAGCATTTT. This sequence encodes CAWSRENQPQHF. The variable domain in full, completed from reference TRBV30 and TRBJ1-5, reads SQTIHQWPATLVQPVGSPLSLECTVEGTSNPNLYWYRQAAGRGLQLLFYSVGIGQISSEVPQNLSASRPQDRQFILSSKKLLLSDSGFYLCAWSRENQPQHFGDGTRLSIL.

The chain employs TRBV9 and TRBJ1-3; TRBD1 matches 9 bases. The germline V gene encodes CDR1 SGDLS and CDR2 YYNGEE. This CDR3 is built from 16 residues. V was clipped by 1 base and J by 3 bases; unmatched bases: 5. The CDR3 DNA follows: TGTGCCAGCAGCGTACGCACAGGGGGCGGTGGAAACACCATATATTTT. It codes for CASSVRTGGGGNTIYF.

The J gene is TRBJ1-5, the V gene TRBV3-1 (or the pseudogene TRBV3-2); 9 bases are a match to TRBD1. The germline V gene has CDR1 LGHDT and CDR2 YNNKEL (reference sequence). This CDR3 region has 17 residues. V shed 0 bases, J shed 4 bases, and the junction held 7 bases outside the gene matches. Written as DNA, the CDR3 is TGTGCCAGCAGCCAAGATGTCCGACAGGGGGGGAATCAGCCCCAGCATTTT. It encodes CASSQDVRQGGNQPQHF.

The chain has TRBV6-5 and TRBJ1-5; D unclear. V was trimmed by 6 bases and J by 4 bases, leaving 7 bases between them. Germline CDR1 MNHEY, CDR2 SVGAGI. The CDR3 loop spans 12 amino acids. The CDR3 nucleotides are TGTGCCAGCAGGGCGGGGAATCAGCCCCAGCATTTT. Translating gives CASRAGNQPQHF.

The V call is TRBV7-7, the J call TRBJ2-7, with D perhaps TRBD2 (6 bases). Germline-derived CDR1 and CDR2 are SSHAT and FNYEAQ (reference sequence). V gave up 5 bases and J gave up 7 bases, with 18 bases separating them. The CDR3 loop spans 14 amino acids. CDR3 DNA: TGTGCCAGCAGCCCTCAATTAGGGGCGGGAGAGCAGTACTTC. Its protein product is CASSPQLGAGEQYF.

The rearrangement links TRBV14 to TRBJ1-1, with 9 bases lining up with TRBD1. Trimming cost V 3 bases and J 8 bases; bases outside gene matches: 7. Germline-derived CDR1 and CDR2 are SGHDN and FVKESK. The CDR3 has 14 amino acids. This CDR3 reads CASSQQGTGTEAFF. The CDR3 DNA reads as TGTGCCAGCAGCCAGCAAGGGACAGGGACAGAAGCTTTCTTT.

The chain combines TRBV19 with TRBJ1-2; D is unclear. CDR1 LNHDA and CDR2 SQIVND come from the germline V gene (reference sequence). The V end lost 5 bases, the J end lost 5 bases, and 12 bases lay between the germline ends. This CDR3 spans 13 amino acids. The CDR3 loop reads CASSPPDTYGYTF. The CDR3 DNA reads TGTGCCAGTAGTCCCCCCGACACATATGGCTACACCTTC.

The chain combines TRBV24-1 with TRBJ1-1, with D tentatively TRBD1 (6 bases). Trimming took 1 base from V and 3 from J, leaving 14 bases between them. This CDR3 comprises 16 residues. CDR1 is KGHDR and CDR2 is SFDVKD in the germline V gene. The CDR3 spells CATSDFRGSHDTEAFF. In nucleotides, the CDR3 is TGTGCCACCAGTGATTTCAGGGGATCGCATGACACTGAAGCTTTCTTT.

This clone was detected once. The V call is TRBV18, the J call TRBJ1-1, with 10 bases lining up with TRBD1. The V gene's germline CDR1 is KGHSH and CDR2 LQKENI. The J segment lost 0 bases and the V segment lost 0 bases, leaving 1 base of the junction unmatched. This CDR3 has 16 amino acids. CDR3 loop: CASSPPGQGMNTEAFF. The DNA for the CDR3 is TGTGCCAGCTCACCACCGGGACAGGGGATGAACACTGAAGCTTTCTTT. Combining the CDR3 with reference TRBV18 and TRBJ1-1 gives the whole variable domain NAGVMQNPRHLVRRRGQEARLRCSPMKGHSHVYWYRQLPEEGLKFMVYLQKENIIDESGMPKERFSAEFPKEGPSILRIQQVVRGDSAAYFCASSPPGQGMNTEAFFGQGTRLTVV.

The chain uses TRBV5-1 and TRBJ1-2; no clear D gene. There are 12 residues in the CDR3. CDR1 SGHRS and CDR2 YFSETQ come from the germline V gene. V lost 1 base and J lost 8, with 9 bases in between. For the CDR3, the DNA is TGCGCCAGCAGCTTGTCACGGGAGGGCTACACCTTC. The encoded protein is CASSLSREGYTF.

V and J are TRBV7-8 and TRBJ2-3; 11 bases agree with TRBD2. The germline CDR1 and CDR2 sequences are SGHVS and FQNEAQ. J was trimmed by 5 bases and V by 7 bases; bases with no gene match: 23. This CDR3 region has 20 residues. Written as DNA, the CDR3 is TGTGCCAGCACCAACTTAGCGGGATGGGGACTAGCGGCGGAGGGAGATACGCAGTATTTT. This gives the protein CASTNLAGWGLAAEGDTQYF.

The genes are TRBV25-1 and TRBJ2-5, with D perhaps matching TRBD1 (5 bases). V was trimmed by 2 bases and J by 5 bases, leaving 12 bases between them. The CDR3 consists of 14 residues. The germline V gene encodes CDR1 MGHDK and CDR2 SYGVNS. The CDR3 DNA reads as TGTGCCAGCAGTGAAGCCAGGGTTGGGGAGACCCAGTACTTC. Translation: CASSEARVGETQYF.

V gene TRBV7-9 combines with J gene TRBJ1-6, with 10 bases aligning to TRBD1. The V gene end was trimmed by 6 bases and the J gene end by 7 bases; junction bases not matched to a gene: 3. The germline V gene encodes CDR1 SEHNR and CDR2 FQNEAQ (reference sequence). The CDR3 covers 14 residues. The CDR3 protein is CASSDRGRNSPLHF. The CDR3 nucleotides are TGTGCCAGCAGTGACAGGGGGCGGAATTCACCCCTCCACTTT.

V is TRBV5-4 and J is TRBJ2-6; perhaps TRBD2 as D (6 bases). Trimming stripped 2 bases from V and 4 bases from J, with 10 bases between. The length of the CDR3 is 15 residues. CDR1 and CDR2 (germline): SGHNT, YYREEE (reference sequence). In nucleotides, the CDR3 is TGTGCCAGCAGCTTATCGGGGGTCGGGGCCAACGTCCTGACTTTC. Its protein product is CASSLSGVGANVLTF.

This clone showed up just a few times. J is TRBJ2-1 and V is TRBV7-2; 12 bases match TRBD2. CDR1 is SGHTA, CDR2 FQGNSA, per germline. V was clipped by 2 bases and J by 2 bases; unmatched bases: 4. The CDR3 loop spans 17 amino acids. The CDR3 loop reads CASSLTRLAGAYNEQFF. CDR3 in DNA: TGTGCCAGCAGCTTAACCCGACTAGCGGGGGCCTACAATGAGCAGTTCTTC.

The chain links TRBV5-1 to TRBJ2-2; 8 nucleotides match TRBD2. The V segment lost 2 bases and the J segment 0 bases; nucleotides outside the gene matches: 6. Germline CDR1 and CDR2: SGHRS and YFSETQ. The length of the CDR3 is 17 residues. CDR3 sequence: CASSLQRGRPNTGELFF. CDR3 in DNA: TGCGCCAGCAGCTTACAGCGGGGGAGACCGAACACCGGGGAGCTGTTTTTT.

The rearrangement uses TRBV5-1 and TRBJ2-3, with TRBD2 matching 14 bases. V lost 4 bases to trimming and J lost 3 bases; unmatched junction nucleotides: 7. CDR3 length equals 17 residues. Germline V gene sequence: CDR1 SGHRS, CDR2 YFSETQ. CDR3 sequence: CASSPTRTSGGTDTQYF. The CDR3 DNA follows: TGCGCCAGCAGCCCAACTCGGACTAGCGGGGGGACAGATACGCAGTATTTT.

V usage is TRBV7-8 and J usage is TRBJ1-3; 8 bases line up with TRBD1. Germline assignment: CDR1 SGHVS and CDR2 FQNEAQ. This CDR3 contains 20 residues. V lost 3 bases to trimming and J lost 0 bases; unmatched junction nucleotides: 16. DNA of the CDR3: TGTGCCAGCAGCTTTTTAAATCCTAGCGGACAGGGTCGCTCTGGAAACACCATATATTTT. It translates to CASSFLNPSGQGRSGNTIYF.

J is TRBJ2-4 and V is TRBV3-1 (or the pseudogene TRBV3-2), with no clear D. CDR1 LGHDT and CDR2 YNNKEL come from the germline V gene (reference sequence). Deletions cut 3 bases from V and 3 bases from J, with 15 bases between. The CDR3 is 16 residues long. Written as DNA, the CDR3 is TGTGCCAGCAGCCATTTAACTTCTATGAACAAAAACATTCAGTACTTC. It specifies CASSHLTSMNKNIQYF.

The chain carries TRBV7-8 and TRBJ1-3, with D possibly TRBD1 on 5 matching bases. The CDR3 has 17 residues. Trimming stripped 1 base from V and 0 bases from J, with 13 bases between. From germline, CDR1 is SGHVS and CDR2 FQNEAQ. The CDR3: CASSLGPGSSSGNTIYF. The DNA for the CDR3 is TGTGCCAGCAGCTTAGGTCCAGGGTCGAGCTCTGGAAACACCATATATTTT.